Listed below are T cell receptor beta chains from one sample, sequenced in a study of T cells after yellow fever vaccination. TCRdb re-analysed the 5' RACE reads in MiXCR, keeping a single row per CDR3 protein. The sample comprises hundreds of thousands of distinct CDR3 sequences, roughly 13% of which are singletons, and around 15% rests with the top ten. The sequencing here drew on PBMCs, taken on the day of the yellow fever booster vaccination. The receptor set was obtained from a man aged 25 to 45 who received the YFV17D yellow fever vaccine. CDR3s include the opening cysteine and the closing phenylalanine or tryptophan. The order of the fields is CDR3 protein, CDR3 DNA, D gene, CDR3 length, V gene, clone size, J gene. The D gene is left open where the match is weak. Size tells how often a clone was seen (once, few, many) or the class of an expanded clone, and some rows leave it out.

CASSPLAGVGELFF	TGTGCCAGCTCACCACTAGCGGGAGTCGGGGAGCTGTTTTTT	TRBD2	14	TRBV18	few	TRBJ2-2
CASSQAQFNQPQHF	TGCGCCAGCAGCCAGGCACAGTTCAATCAGCCCCAGCATTTT	.	14	TRBV4-3	.	TRBJ1-5
CATSDPTSAGYNEQFF	TGTGCCACCAGTGACCCCACTAGCGCCGGCTACAATGAGCAGTTCTTC	TRBD2	16	TRBV24-1	few	TRBJ2-1
CASSFPQGGETQYF	TGTGCCAGCAGCTTCCCACAGGGCGGGGAGACCCAGTACTTC	.	14	TRBV7-2	few	TRBJ2-5
CASSLPASGRDTQYF	TGTGCCAGCAGCTTACCGGCTAGCGGGAGAGATACGCAGTATTTT	TRBD2	15	TRBV7-2	.	TRBJ2-3
CASRDIGGYEQYF	TGTGCCAGCAGGGACATCGGGGGGTACGAGCAGTACTTC	TRBD2	13	TRBV27	few	TRBJ2-7
CSARAPGRVVTEAFF	TGCAGTGCTAGAGCCCCGGGGAGGGTAGTCACTGAAGCTTTCTTT	.	15	TRBV20-1	.	TRBJ1-1
CASSFIHSGSDNEQFF	TGTGCCAGCAGCTTCATCCATAGCGGGAGCGATAATGAGCAGTTCTTC	TRBD2	16	TRBV11-2	.	TRBJ2-1
CASSQGFSGIDEQYF	TGTGCCAGTAGCCAAGGGTTCTCAGGGATAGACGAGCAGTACTTC	.	15	TRBV4-2	.	TRBJ2-7
CASSLPGVLNTEAFF	TGTGCCAGCAGCCTTCCAGGGGTTCTGAACACTGAAGCTTTCTTT	.	15	TRBV5-4	few	TRBJ1-1
CASSPQGKNEYF	TGTGCCAGCTCACCACAGGGGAAGAATGAATACTTC	.	12	TRBV18	.	TRBJ2-7
CASSLTMPSGTGELFF	TGTGCCAGCAGCCTGACAATGCCTTCGGGCACCGGGGAGCTGTTTTTT	.	16	TRBV28	few	TRBJ2-2
CASIGSEGALSGGYTF	TGTGCCAGTATCGGGAGCGAGGGGGCGCTTTCTGGCGGCTACACCTTC	TRBD1	16	TRBV19	few	TRBJ1-2
CSVGKGGYTEAFF	TGCAGCGTTGGAAAGGGGGGTTACACTGAAGCTTTCTTT	.	13	TRBV29-1	.	TRBJ1-1